Described below is a single TCR beta chain sequence and its context. Its antigen remains unknown. These data come from a study of CD8 T cells in Susac syndrome. The wider study: Patients with Susac syndrome were therapy-naive, on corticosteroids, or on intravenous immunoglobulin alone at the time that blood was drawn.

0.5 to 1 ug RNA was reverse transcribed with random hexamers. TCRdb re-called the immunoSEQ multiplex PCR reads through MiXCR, storing one row per CDR3 protein. The sample yields 55,000 to 75,000 distinct CDR3 sequences, 85% to 95% seen once. Study-wide points: The study recognized that its TCR sequencing and HLA analysis covered a relatively small number of individuals.

Sequencing of TCR beta was undertaken in CD8+ and CD4+ T cells derived from blood. TEMRA cells were FACS-enriched, with CD8+ and CD4+ T cells isolated negatively. CDR1 and CDR2 (germline): SGHDT, YYEEEE. Trimming cost V 3 bases and J 0 bases, with 10 bases left between them. The length of the CDR3 is 14 residues. This receptor was taken from a human donor with Susac syndrome. The material sequenced was CD4+ T cells from PBMCs. The rearrangement uses TRBV5-6 and TRBJ2-7, with a weak D call TRBD2 (5 bases). The CDR3 nucleotides read TGTGCCAGCAGCTCTCTAGCCCTCTCCTACGAGCAGTACTTC. Translated, it gives CASSSLALSYEQYF.